The 22 T cell receptor beta chains given below trace back to one sample, sequenced in a study of blood T cell repertoires in COVID-19 (dated by TCRdb to the early 2020s). Libraries were built with the immunoSEQ multiplex PCR assay. The table was pulled from immuneACCESS by TCRdb, which kept in-frame rearrangements only. Such tables lose some clones; where checked, under half of the loss comes from unresolved V genes, and the rest has no known cause. The sample records 250,000 to 300,000 clones, approximately 92% of which are singletons. Of the sample, less than 5% falls within the top ten clones. Sequencing was done on a sample of peripheral blood. The origin of the receptors is a woman aged 40 to 50 who had recovered from COVID-19.

V usage is TRBV18 and J usage is TRBJ2-2; TRBD1 matches 7 bases. Germline V CDR1 and CDR2: KGHSH, LQKENI. The CDR3 contains 16 residues. V was pared by 3 bases and J by 4 bases, with 8 bases of the junction left unmatched. The CDR3 bases are TGTGCCAGCTCACCGGATTCGGCAGGGGGCACCGGGGAGCTGTTTTTT. Protein: CASSPDSAGGTGELFF.

In its sample, this clone was seen a few times. V usage is TRBV19 and J usage is TRBJ1-1, with a tentative D call TRBD1 (6 bases). The CDR3 has 14 residues. Germline assignment: CDR1 LNHDA and CDR2 SQIVND (reference sequence). The V end was cut by 8 bases, the J end by 3 bases, with 16 bases between. The CDR3 reads CASVQGGGDTEAFF. CDR3 in DNA: TGTGCCAGTGTTCAAGGGGGTGGGGACACTGAAGCTTTCTTT. Drawing the rest from reference TRBV19 and TRBJ1-1, the complete variable domain is DGGITQSPKYLFRKEGQNVTLSCEQNLNHDAMYWYRQDPGQGLRLIYYSQIVNDFQKGDIAEGYSVSREKKESFPLTVTSAQKNPTAFYLCASVQGGGDTEAFFGQGTRLTVV.

The rearrangement joins TRBV5-5 to TRBJ2-3; the D gene is possibly TRBD1 (5 bases). The germline gives CDR1 SGHKS, CDR2 YYEKEE (reference sequence). V lost 2 bases and J 1 base, leaving 17 bases between the germline ends. This CDR3 spans 17 amino acids. CDR3 protein: CASSFSRGLVGTDTQYF. For the CDR3, the DNA is TGTGCCAGCAGCTTTAGTAGGGGTTTAGTCGGCACAGATACGCAGTATTTT.

This chain links TRBV6-5 with TRBJ1-2; 9 nucleotides agree with TRBD1. The junction had 6 bases not matched to a gene; V was cut back by 0 bases and J by 4 bases. Per the germline V gene, CDR1 is MNHEY and CDR2 is SVGAGI. This CDR3 is 16 amino acids long. The CDR3 DNA sequence: TGTGCCAGCAGTTACTCCGCCCTGGGACAGGGCTATGGCTACACCTTC. Protein sequence: CASSYSALGQGYGYTF.

This chain joins TRBV14 and TRBJ2-2; D call uncertain. The V end was cut by 0 bases, the J end by 6 bases, with 14 bases between. Germline CDR1 and CDR2: SGHDN and FVKESK. The CDR3 is 16 amino acids. Here the CDR3 DNA reads TGTGCCAGCAGCCAAGATTTTCTGGCTGCCCCCGGGGAGCTGTTTTTT. Protein: CASSQDFLAAPGELFF.

This clone was detected only once. The rearrangement uses TRBV19 and TRBJ1-2, with D unclear. This CDR3 is 16 amino acids long. Looked up from germline, CDR1 is LNHDA and CDR2 is SQIVND (reference sequence). V shed 5 bases and J shed 3 bases, with 19 bases lying between them. The CDR3 here is CASSGGGERQYYGYTF. In nucleotides, the CDR3 is TGTGCCAGTAGTGGTGGCGGGGAACGGCAGTACTATGGCTACACCTTC.

CDR3 nucleotide sequence: TGTGCCAGCAGTGAGGATGGTTCCGGGACAGGGATCAATCAGCCCCAGCATTTT. Protein product: CASSEDGSGTGINQPQHF. The rearrangement uses TRBV6-1 and TRBJ1-5, with TRBD1 matching 9 bases. Germline loops: CDR1 MNHNS, CDR2 SASEGT. CDR3 length: 18 residues. J gave up 3 bases and V 3 bases, and 12 bases lay outside the gene matches.

This chain's CDR3 is CASSIGTVNNEKLFF. The DNA of the CDR3 is TGTGCCAGTAGTATCGGGACAGTAAATAATGAAAAACTGTTTTTT. The chain uses TRBV19 and TRBJ1-4; the match to TRBD1 covers 7 bases. This CDR3 has 15 amino acids. Germline V gene sequence: CDR1 LNHDA, CDR2 SQIVND (reference sequence). J was trimmed by 4 bases and V by 3 bases; bases with no gene match: 5.

This clone was counted a single time. The rearrangement joins TRBV5-1 to TRBJ1-6, with 9 bases matching TRBD1. The CDR3 totals 18 residues. Germline trimming cut 0 bases from V and 0 bases from J; bases unmatched to any gene: 4. Germline-derived CDR1 and CDR2 are SGHRS and YFSETQ. For the CDR3, the DNA is TGCGCCAGCAGCTTGGGACAGGGGGTCAGCTCCTATAATTCACCCCTCCACTTT. Its translation is CASSLGQGVSSYNSPLHF.

The V and J genes are TRBV5-1 and TRBJ2-5; TRBD2 matches 14 bases. The CDR3 contains 14 residues. V was pared by 7 bases and J by 4 bases, with 3 bases of the junction left unmatched. Germline V lookup: CDR1 SGHRS, CDR2 YFSETQ. The CDR3 bases are TGCGCCAGCGGGACTAGCGGGAGTCGAGAGACCCAGTACTTC. Translation gives CASGTSGSRETQYF.

The chain carries TRBV19 and TRBJ2-7, with a tentative D call TRBD1 (5 bases). The CDR3 is 15 residues long. CDR1 is LNHDA, CDR2 SQIVND, per germline (reference sequence). Trimming left V 1 base short and J 0 bases short, with 10 bases between. The CDR3 sequence: CASSIGAGLSYEQYF. In DNA, the CDR3 is TGTGCCAGTAGTATAGGAGCAGGGCTCTCCTACGAGCAGTACTTC.

The V gene is TRBV18, the J gene TRBJ2-2; the match to TRBD2 covers 8 bases. J lost 5 bases, V lost 0 bases, and 5 bases had no gene match. From germline, CDR1 is KGHSH and CDR2 LQKENI. The length of the CDR3 is 16 residues. In nucleotides, the CDR3 is TGTGCCAGCTCACCACCGGCGGGGGGCGATACCGGGGAGCTGTTTTTT. Residues: CASSPPAGGDTGELFF.

The chain carries TRBV6-6 and TRBJ1-1; D remains ambiguous. V lost 2 bases to trimming and J lost 6 bases, with 4 bases between them. Germline values: CDR1 MNHNY, CDR2 SVGAGI (reference sequence). The CDR3 covers 11 residues. This chain's CDR3 is CASSYGPEAFF. Written as DNA, the CDR3 is TGTGCCAGCAGTTACGGGCCTGAAGCTTTCTTT.

There are many counts of this clone. V usage is TRBV6-4 and J usage is TRBJ1-5, with D possibly being TRBD1 (6 bases). The germline V and J ends were trimmed by 0 bases and 7 bases, with 10 bases remaining between them. This CDR3 is 14 amino acids long. The germline CDR1 and CDR2 sequences are MRHNA and SNTAGT. CDR3 in amino acids: CASSDSAGAQPQHF. As DNA, the CDR3 is TGTGCCAGCAGTGACTCCGCAGGGGCCCAGCCCCAGCATTTT.

The chain uses TRBV7-9 and TRBJ2-7, with 9 bases lining up with TRBD2. After removal of 5 bases from V and 6 bases from J, the junction contained 8 bases not matched to a gene. The germline V gene has CDR1 SEHNR and CDR2 FQNEAQ (reference sequence). The CDR3 contains 14 residues. The CDR3 reads CASSSGGRVSEQYF. The CDR3 coding sequence is TGTGCCAGCAGCAGCGGCGGGAGGGTCAGCGAGCAGTACTTC.

The chain joins TRBV13 to TRBJ2-5; D possibly corresponds to TRBD2 (6 bases). The germline V and J ends were trimmed by 5 bases and 0 bases, with 10 bases remaining between them. Germline V CDR1 and CDR2: PRHDT, FYEKMQ (reference sequence). The CDR3 covers 14 residues. This chain's CDR3 is CASSTGLNQETQYF. CDR3 DNA sequence: TGTGCCAGCAGCACAGGACTAAACCAAGAGACCCAGTACTTC.

V is TRBV28 and J is TRBJ2-1; D gene ambiguous. This CDR3 contains 11 residues. CDR1 is MDHEN and CDR2 is SYDVKM in the germline V gene. The ends were cut back, 4 bases at V and 11 bases at J, with 9 bases in the middle. In DNA form, the CDR3 reads TGTGCCAGCAGTTCTCGACTGAAGCAGTTCTTC. It codes for CASSSRLKQFF.

The V gene is TRBV5-1, the J gene TRBJ2-5; D not certain. The ends were cut back, 4 bases at V and 8 bases at J, with 18 bases in the middle. The CDR3 consists of 14 residues. The germline gives CDR1 SGHRS, CDR2 YFSETQ. The DNA for the CDR3 is TGCGCCAGCAGCCCGACTGGAGAGCCCGGAACCCAGTACTTC. It is translated as CASSPTGEPGTQYF.

The chain links TRBV18 to TRBJ1-1; D is uncertain. V shed 2 bases and J shed 3 bases, with 10 bases lying between them. The germline V gene encodes CDR1 KGHSH and CDR2 LQKENI. This CDR3 spans 14 amino acids. CDR3 sequence: CASSPEARDTEAFF. The CDR3 DNA reads as TGTGCCAGCTCACCAGAAGCGCGGGACACTGAAGCTTTCTTT.

The chain is built from TRBV12-5 and TRBJ2-7; 9 positions match TRBD1. V shed 6 bases and J 5 bases; nucleotides not matched to a gene: 11. CDR1 is LGHNT and CDR2 is FRNRAP in the germline V gene. This CDR3 spans 15 amino acids. This chain's CDR3 is CASGHRDRDIHEQYV. CDR3 DNA: TGTGCTAGTGGCCACCGGGACAGGGATATCCACGAGCAGTACGTC.

The rearrangement joins TRBV5-6 to TRBJ2-7; 8 bases map to TRBD2. The V gene's germline CDR1 is SGHDT and CDR2 YYEEEE. V dropped 3 bases and J dropped 3; count of bases not matched to a gene: 14. The CDR3 runs to 17 residues. The CDR3 nucleotides read TGTGCCAGCAGCTGGTGGGGGAGCGGGAGAGAATTCTACGAGCAGTACGTC. Its translation: CASSWWGSGREFYEQYV.

The genes are TRBV7-9 and TRBJ1-2; no clear D. This CDR3 is built from 14 residues. Germline lookup yields CDR1 SEHNR and CDR2 FQNEAQ (reference sequence). V gave up 4 bases and J gave up 2 bases, with 11 bases separating them. The CDR3 nucleotides are TGTGCCAGCAGCTCCGAGCCGCTAAACTATGGCTACACCTTC. It specifies CASSSEPLNYGYTF.